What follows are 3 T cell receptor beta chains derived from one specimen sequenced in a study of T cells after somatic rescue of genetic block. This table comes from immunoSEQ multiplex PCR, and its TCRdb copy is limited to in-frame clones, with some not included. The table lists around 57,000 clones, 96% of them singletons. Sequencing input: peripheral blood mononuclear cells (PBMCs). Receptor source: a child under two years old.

The CDR3 DNA is TGTGCCAGCAGCGTAGGGCGGAACTATGGCTACACCTTC. This gives the protein CASSVGRNYGYTF. This chain joins TRBV9 and TRBJ1-2; no reliable D call. The germline V and J ends were trimmed by 0 bases and 2 bases, with 5 bases remaining between them. Germline V gene data show CDR1 as SGDLS and CDR2 as YYNGEE. The CDR3 covers 13 residues.

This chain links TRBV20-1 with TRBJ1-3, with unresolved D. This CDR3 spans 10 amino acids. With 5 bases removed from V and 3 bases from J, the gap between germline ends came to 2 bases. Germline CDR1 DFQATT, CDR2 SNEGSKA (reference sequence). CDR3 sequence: CSAGGNTIYF. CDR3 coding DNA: TGCAGTGCTGGTGGAAACACCATATATTTT.

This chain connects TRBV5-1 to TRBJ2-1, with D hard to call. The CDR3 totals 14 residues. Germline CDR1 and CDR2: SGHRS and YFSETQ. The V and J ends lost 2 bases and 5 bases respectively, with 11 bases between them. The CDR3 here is CASSFLVMHNEQFF. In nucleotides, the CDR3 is TGCGCCAGCAGCTTCCTAGTGATGCACAATGAGCAGTTCTTC.